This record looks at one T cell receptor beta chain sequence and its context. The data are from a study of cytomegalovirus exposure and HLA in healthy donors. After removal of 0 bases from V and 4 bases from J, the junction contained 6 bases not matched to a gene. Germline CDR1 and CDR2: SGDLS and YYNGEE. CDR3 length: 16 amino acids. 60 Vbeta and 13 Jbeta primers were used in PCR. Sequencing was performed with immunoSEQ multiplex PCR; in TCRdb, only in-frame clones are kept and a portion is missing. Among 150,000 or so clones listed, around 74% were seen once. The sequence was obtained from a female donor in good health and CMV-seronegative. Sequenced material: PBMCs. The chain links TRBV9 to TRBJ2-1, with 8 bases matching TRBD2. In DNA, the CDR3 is TGTGCCAGCAGCGTAGGTGGGACTAGGCAATACAATGAGCAGTTCTTC. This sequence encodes CASSVGGTRQYNEQFF.